This T cell receptor beta chain was observed in a study of shared clonotypes between healthy human individuals (dated by TCRdb to the early 2020s). For the wider study: The cohort included a few men and a couple of women between 18 and 49 years of age. For each donor, CD4 naive and CD4 memory were each run on three plates, CD8 naive on two plates, and CD8 memory on one plate. To increase sequencing depth and limit assay-specific biases, different laboratories used diverse techniques to prepare libraries and sequence TCR repertoires. Per donor, leukapheresis produced somewhere between about 0.94 and 9 billion PBMCs. The study deeply sequenced blood TCR repertoires of about five healthy adults to estimate repertoire size and the extent of clonotype sharing between individuals.

Note on this clone: Its target antigen remains unknown. No base qualities exist here, and no much larger clone lies one base off it.

Donors were healthy HIV-negative adults with no recently reported acute infections or vaccinations. Only Caucasian adults living in Nashville, Tennessee, USA were represented among the donors. CD4+ T cells were enriched through magnetic negative selection, after which naive cells were positively selected on CD45RA and the remaining negative fraction served as the memory subset. Blood was collected by leukapheresis, and PBMCs were isolated by Ficoll-Histopaque density gradient centrifugation and then cryopreserved in liquid nitrogen vapor phase. Analytical flow cytometry was used to check the purity and quantity of every magnetically sorted T cell population. Genomic DNA was isolated from each sorted fraction and quantified by UV absorbance on a Nanodrop 2000c. The paper as a whole reports these results and caveats: Sampling was restricted to blood, and TCR repertoires in tissue are likely to differ from TCR repertoires in blood. Rarefaction of sorted-subset datasets indicated incomplete sequencing despite the large sequencing depth. Clonotypes shared by all four sorted-subset donors showed higher generation probabilities than non-shared clonotypes. Pairwise subsampling indicated that sequencing depth was expected to affect the degree of clonotype sharing among donors. Approximately 4.8% of naive CD4, 3.5% of naive CD8, 2.3% of memory CD4, and about 0.4% of memory CD8 clonotypes were shared across several donors. Because the study included a small number of donors, the genetic and exposure-history diversity represented was limited. Larger estimated clonotype richness was generally found for naive subsets than for memory subsets.

Using the deep immunoSEQ assay, TCR CDR3 regions were amplified from genomic DNA by multiplex PCR. Extracted genomic DNA from each cell subset was distributed evenly across all wells of several immunoSEQ 96-well plates, and each plate was treated as a replicate. Each replicate PCR for sorted subsets received about 0.2 ug genomic DNA, equal to 28,000 or so T cell genomes. The purified libraries were quantified using a Qubit 3.0 fluorometer, sized with a Bioanalyzer 2100, and then quantified again using the KAPA Library Quantification kit. Every immunoSEQ 96-well plate was sequenced on a dedicated single-read 150-cycle Illumina NextSeq 550 flow cell. Per the original workflow: Because the immunoSEQ output included only junctional sequences and no quality scores, the filtering could not be the same as the filtering used for full-length reads. Sequences were annotated with PyIR, a Python wrapper for IgBLAST v1.9, and V/J genes and CDR3 were assigned using IMGT germline references. Any read was removed if the V/J assignment was weak (E-value above 1e-6), the CDR3 was missing, or the read contained stop codons, out-of-frame junctions, or ambiguous translated residues. V3J clonotypes were defined as sequences sharing the same inferred V gene, J gene, and CDR3 amino acid sequence. To compute the percentage overlap between repertoires, the number of shared unique clonotypes was divided by the size of the smaller repertoire. RTK rarefaction, the Chao1 estimator, and Recon v2.1 estimates of unobserved clonotypes were used to assess repertoire richness. For all TCRbeta clonotypes obtained by the gDNA method from a handful of donors, generation probabilities were computed with OLGA. TCRdb retrieved this table from immuneACCESS and kept in-frame rearrangements only. Not all clones are present; in checked studies, unresolved V genes account for under half, and no reason is known for the remainder. V and J calls and clone size are as listed in that table; D and trimming were resolved from the DNA. A total of more than 2 million clones appear in this sample, roughly 95% of them only once. The ten largest clones add up to around 0.13% of the sample.

The TCR comes from a man younger than 35 in good health. Sequencing used naive CD4+ T cells sorted from blood. The cell subset or site label here, explained by the study, means: CD45RA+ positively selected.

The CDR3 protein: CASSYQQGIRQPQHF. The DNA sequence reads TGTGCCAGCAGTTACCAACAGGGGATACGTCAGCCCCAGCATTTT. Recombination linked TRBV6-6 to TRBJ1-5, with 7 junctional bases fitting TRBD1. Relative to germline, V is missing 2 bases and J is missing 6 bases, with 7 bases of the junction outside any gene match. CDR1 MNHNY and CDR2 SVGAGI are derived from the germline V gene (reference sequence). The CDR3, from cysteine to phenylalanine, totals 15 residues. Of all the DNA, just the CDR3 is kept, 45 bases in frame from base 1.